The rows below give T cell receptor beta chains drawn from one sample of a study of vaccination effects on CD4 cells after COVID-19. Generated by immunoSEQ multiplex PCR, the TCRdb table keeps only in-frame clones and is missing some. The sample holds 40,000 or so clones, 72% seen once. These TCRs are of unknown antigen specificity. Sequencing used CD4+ T cells from PBMCs cultured without peptide, obtained after COVID-19 vaccination. Every receptor here comes from a human donor who received a COVID-19 vaccine. Each CDR3 is given with its conserved first and last residue. The D gene is left open where the match is weak. Part of the rows lack a size; the others show once, few, many or a class for expanded clones.

D	J	size	V	CDR3	DNA
NA	TRBJ1-1	few	TRBV2	CASRRTGNTEAFF	TGTGCCAGCAGAAGGACGGGGAACACTGAAGCTTTCTTT
NA	TRBJ2-1	few	TRBV7-2	CASRVGMNEQFF	TGTGCCAGCAGAGTGGGTATGAATGAGCAGTTCTTC
NA	TRBJ2-3	NA	TRBV6-1	CASSESISDTDTQYF	TGTGCCAGCAGTGAGTCAATTTCTGACACAGATACGCAGTATTTT
TRBD2	TRBJ2-4	NA	TRBV30	CAWGGLAGVNIQYF	TGTGCCTGGGGGGGACTAGCGGGTGTGAACATTCAGTACTTC
TRBD1	TRBJ1-4	NA	TRBV25-1	CASSGSDRAVNEKLFF	TGTGCCAGCAGTGGATCCGACAGGGCAGTTAATGAAAAACTGTTTTTT
NA	TRBJ1-6	NA	TRBV5-4	CASSLDPGEGNSPLHF	TGTGCCAGCAGCTTGGATCCGGGGGAGGGAAATTCACCCCTCCACTTT
NA	TRBJ1-5	NA	TRBV7-9	CASSLDNQPQHF	TGTGCCAGCAGCTTAGATAATCAGCCCCAGCATTTT
NA	TRBJ1-2	few	TRBV29-1	CSVEGGSGGYTF	TGCAGCGTTGAGGGGGGGTCCGGTGGCTACACCTTC
TRBD1	TRBJ2-3	NA	TRBV5-8	CASSVGQGADTQYF	TGTGCCAGCAGCGTAGGACAGGGGGCAGATACGCAGTATTTT
NA	TRBJ2-7	NA	TRBV5-1	CASSKTVTYEQYF	TGCGCCAGCAGCAAGACAGTCACCTACGAGCAGTACTTC
NA	TRBJ2-2	NA	TRBV6-2/TRBV6-3	CASSYRGGTNTGELFF	TGTGCCAGCAGTTACCGTGGAGGAACGAACACCGGGGAGCTGTTTTTT
NA	TRBJ1-2	NA	TRBV5-8	CASSLGTSGYTF	TGTGCCAGCAGCTTGGGTACTAGTGGCTACACCTTC
TRBD1	TRBJ1-3	NA	TRBV19	CACTDQPTRGSRDSSGNTIYF	TGTGCCTGCACTGATCAACCCACCCGGGGGTCCCGGGACAGCTCTGGAAACACCATATATTTT
TRBD1	TRBJ2-7	NA	TRBV3-1/TRBV3-2	CASSLRSDRGGGNEQYF	TGTGCCAGCAGCCTCCGATCGGACAGGGGGGGTGGGAACGAGCAGTACTTC
NA	TRBJ2-5	NA	TRBV19	CASSSSAETQYF	TGTGCCAGTAGTAGCAGCGCGGAGACCCAGTACTTC
NA	TRBJ1-1	few	TRBV19	CASSIIGMNTEAFF	TGTGCCAGTAGTATAATAGGTATGAACACTGAAGCTTTCTTT
NA	TRBJ2-5	NA	TRBV27	CASSFGRGVQETQYF	TGTGCCAGCAGTTTTGGGCGGGGCGTTCAAGAGACCCAGTACTTC
TRBD2	TRBJ2-7	NA	TRBV5-1	CASSPLTSGRTGEQYF	TGCGCCAGCAGCCCATTGACTAGCGGGAGAACGGGCGAGCAGTACTTC
TRBD2	TRBJ2-1	NA	TRBV9	CASSVGSAGAYNEQFF	TGTGCCAGCAGCGTAGGGTCAGCGGGAGCTTACAATGAGCAGTTCTTC
TRBD2	TRBJ2-5	NA	TRBV4-1	CASSRTSIVTQETQYF	TGCGCCAGCAGCCGGACTAGCATCGTTACTCAAGAGACCCAGTACTTC
TRBD2	TRBJ2-3	NA	TRBV7-9	CASSPGLENTDTQYF	TGTGCTAGCAGCCCGGGACTAGAAAACACAGATACGCAGTATTTT
TRBD1	TRBJ1-4	NA	TRBV7-8	CASSLEPGQGDEKLFF	TGTGCCAGCAGCTTAGAACCGGGACAGGGAGATGAAAAACTGTTTTTT
NA	TRBJ2-3	NA	TRBV27	CASSLADTQYF	TGTGCCAGCAGTTTAGCGGATACGCAGTATTTT
TRBD2	TRBJ2-3	NA	TRBV5-5	CASSLPSIAGGTDTQYF	TGTGCCAGCAGCTTGCCATCAATAGCGGGGGGCACAGATACGCAGTATTTT
TRBD2	TRBJ2-7	NA	TRBV7-9	CASSLGGGLAGEWEQYF	TGTGCCAGCAGCTTAGGGGGAGGACTAGCGGGAGAGTGGGAGCAGTACTTC
NA	TRBJ1-5	NA	TRBV5-1	CASSLDSRDQPQHF	TGCGCCAGCAGCTTGGATTCCCGAGATCAGCCCCAGCATTTT
NA	TRBJ1-5	NA	TRBV18	CASSLAQHQPQHF	TGTGCCAGCTCTCTGGCTCAACATCAGCCCCAGCATTTT
NA	TRBJ2-2	NA	TRBV5-6	CASSPYNTGELFF	TGTGCCAGCAGCCCTTATAACACCGGGGAGCTGTTTTTT
NA	TRBJ1-5	few	TRBV5-7	CASSFAGYRQPQHF	TGTGCCAGCAGCTTCGCGGGGTATCGTCAGCCCCAGCATTTT
NA	TRBJ2-7	NA	TRBV29-1	CSVEDHGGTSPYEQYF	TGCAGCGTTGAAGATCACGGGGGTACGAGCCCCTACGAGCAGTACTTC
TRBD1	TRBJ1-6	NA	TRBV27	CASSLFQGAYNSPLHF	TGTGCCAGCAGTTTATTTCAGGGGGCATATAATTCACCCCTCCACTTT
TRBD1	TRBJ2-7	NA	TRBV5-4	CASSPRDRAYEQYF	TGTGCCAGCAGCCCCCGGGACAGGGCCTACGAGCAGTACTTC